This TCR beta chain was retrieved from a study of T-cell memory formation after mild COVID-19. Study findings and constraints: Memory from before infection featured some responding clones, which suggests cross-reactive memory joined.

V was clipped by 5 bases and J by 2 bases, with 15 bases between them. The CDR3 covers 15 residues. CDR1 and CDR2 from the germline V gene are SGHVS and FNYEAQ. Notes on this clonotype: Antigen unknown.

5'RACE with constant-segment primers yielded barcoded, UMI-tagged TCR alpha and TCR beta cDNA libraries. A single record per CDR3 protein comes from TCRdb applying MiXCR to the 5' RACE reads. This sample yields 150,000 or so distinct CDR3 sequences, of which approximately 15% are seen a single time; roughly an eighth belongs to the top ten. The chain has TRBV7-6 and TRBJ2-5, with D unclear. Sequenced sample: PBMCs or a T cell subset sorted from them (not recorded which). The source is an adult woman who had mild COVID-19 (a few samples of this study predate the infection). Cell type and time point are not known. The CDR3 protein is CASSTGFSTQETQYF. CDR3 DNA: TGTGCCAGCAGCACTGGGTTCAGCACTCAAGAGACCCAGTACTTC.